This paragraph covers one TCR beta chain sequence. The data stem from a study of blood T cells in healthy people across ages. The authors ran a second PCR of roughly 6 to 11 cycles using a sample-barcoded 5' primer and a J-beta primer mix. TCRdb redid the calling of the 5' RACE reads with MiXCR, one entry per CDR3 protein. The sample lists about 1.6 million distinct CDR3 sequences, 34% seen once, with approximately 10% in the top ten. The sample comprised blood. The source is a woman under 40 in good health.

The CDR3 here is CSARGVSGSNEQFF. In nucleotides, the CDR3 is TGCAGTGCTAGAGGGGTTTCTGGTTCGAATGAGCAGTTCTTC. The J gene is TRBJ2-1, the V gene TRBV20-1; D ambiguous. Trimming pared 1 base from V and 7 bases from J, leaving 14 bases between. CDR1 is DFQATT and CDR2 is SNEGSKA in the germline V gene (reference sequence). This CDR3 region has 14 residues.